One sample yielded the 29 T cell receptor beta chains listed below, sequenced in a study of radiation and T cells in renal cell carcinoma. Indicated time point: baseline pretreatment blood. Treatment meaning: 15 Gy SBRT to primary tumor, nephrectomy 4 weeks later. Using immunoSEQ multiplex PCR, the repertoire was profiled, and TCRdb retains in-frame clones only, with some absent. The sample shows more than 95,000 clones, around 83% of them seen only once. The material was blood, obtained from a patient whose treatment included radiotherapy and nephrectomy. These receptors originate from a woman in her fifties or sixties with renal cell carcinoma.

The chain joins TRBV15 to TRBJ2-1; D may be TRBD1 (6 bases). The germline CDR1 and CDR2 sequences are LNHNV and YYDKDF (reference sequence). The CDR3 sequence is 16 residues long. V lost 1 base, J lost 6 bases, and 16 bases lay in between. The chain's CDR3 is CATSRAGTLPLNEQFF. The DNA of the CDR3 is TGTGCCACCAGCAGAGCCGGGACACTGCCGCTCAATGAGCAGTTCTTC.

This sequence joins TRBV4-2 and TRBJ1-1, with unresolved D. CDR1 LGHNA and CDR2 YNFKEQ come from the germline V gene. V was clipped by 1 base and J by 0 bases, with 6 bases between them. This CDR3 is built from 14 residues. The CDR3 loop is CASSQALLNTEAFF. The CDR3 DNA follows: TGTGCCAGCAGCCAAGCGTTGTTGAACACTGAAGCTTTCTTT.

The V and J genes are TRBV7-2 and TRBJ2-7, with D unresolved. The V end lost 2 bases, the J end lost 4 bases, and 15 bases lay between the germline ends. The CDR3 runs to 15 residues. Germline V gene data show CDR1 as SGHTA and CDR2 as FQGNSA. CDR3 sequence (DNA): TGTGCCAGCAGCTTAATATTTTTGGAATCTTACGAGCAGTACTTC. Encoded protein: CASSLIFLESYEQYF.

The rearrangement uses TRBV9 and TRBJ1-3; D is perhaps TRBD1 (5 bases). From germline, CDR1 is SGDLS and CDR2 YYNGEE. This CDR3 is built from 13 residues. V gave up 0 bases and J gave up 9 bases, with 10 bases separating them. CDR3 in amino acids: CASSVDRGSTIYF. DNA of the CDR3: TGTGCCAGCAGCGTAGATAGGGGCAGCACCATATATTTT.

This chain links TRBV28 with TRBJ2-7; no clear D gene. CDR3 size: 12 residues. In germline, CDR1 is MDHEN, CDR2 SYDVKM. V gave up 7 bases and J gave up 4 bases, with 11 bases separating them. The CDR3 sequence: CASNRLVYEQYF. The CDR3 bases are TGTGCCAGCAATAGATTGGTGTACGAGCAGTACTTC.

The rearrangement joins TRBV7-2 to TRBJ1-1; no clear D. The ends were cut back, 1 base at V and 2 bases at J, with 8 bases in the middle. The CDR3 sequence is 14 residues long. The germline gives CDR1 SGHTA, CDR2 FQGNSA. CDR3 nucleotides: TGTGCCAGCAGCTTAGTTAAACACAACACTGAAGCTTTCTTT. Its translation: CASSLVKHNTEAFF.

As DNA, the CDR3 is TGTGCCAGCAGCCAAGAGGGTGGGTTAACCACAGATACGCAGTATTTT. It specifies CASSQEGGLTTDTQYF. The J gene is TRBJ2-3, the V gene TRBV4-2; no clear D. The CDR3 length is 16 residues. The V gene lost 0 bases and the J gene lost 2 bases, with 12 bases spanning the gap. Per the germline V gene, CDR1 is LGHNA and CDR2 is YNFKEQ.

The chain recombines TRBV28 with TRBJ1-2; 10 positions agree with TRBD1. The CDR3 runs to 16 residues. The V segment lost 6 bases and the J segment 5 bases; nucleotides outside the gene matches: 12. CDR1 MDHEN and CDR2 SYDVKM come from the germline V gene. The CDR3 bases are TGTGCCAGCAGACCACGGACAGGGGGGATGGGATATGGCTACACCTTC. Protein sequence: CASRPRTGGMGYGYTF.

This rearrangement joins TRBV6-1 to TRBJ2-7; perhaps D is TRBD1 or TRBD2 (5 bases each). CDR3 length: 15 amino acids. V dropped 1 base and J dropped 1 base, with 11 bases sitting between them. Germline-derived CDR1 and CDR2 are MNHNS and SASEGT. The CDR3 nucleotides read TGTGCCAGCAGTGAAGGTGGGACCGCTTCCTACGAGCAGTACTTC. As protein: CASSEGGTASYEQYF.

V gene TRBV6-1 combines with J gene TRBJ1-1, with TRBD1 identical over 8 bases. CDR1 MNHNS and CDR2 SASEGT come from the germline V gene. Losses at the gene ends were 6 bases for V and 7 bases for J; bases not matched to a gene: 10. The CDR3 covers 14 residues. The DNA for the CDR3 is TGTGCCAGCAGCCCCCTGGACAGGGCGGGTGAAGCTTTCTTT. Translated, it gives CASSPLDRAGEAFF.

This clone appeared once. The chain is built from TRBV9 and TRBJ2-3; 8 nucleotides align to TRBD2. Germline assignment: CDR1 SGDLS and CDR2 YYNGEE. This CDR3 spans 15 amino acids. Trimming took 4 bases from V and 8 from J; bases not matched to a gene: 12. The CDR3 nucleotides read TGTGCCAGCAGCACCCGGAGCGGGGGAGGGGGTACGCAGTATTTT. Residues: CASSTRSGGGGTQYF. The variable domain in full, with the rest retrieved from reference TRBV9 and TRBJ2-3, is DSGVTQTPKHLITATGQRVTLRCSPRSGDLSVYWYQQSLDQGLQFLIQYYNGEERAKGNILERFSAQQFPDLHSELNLSSLELGDSALYFCASSTRSGGGGTQYFGPGTRLTVL.

The rearrangement uses TRBV7-2 and TRBJ2-5; TRBD1 or TRBD2 may be the D gene (5 bases each). The CDR3 loop spans 14 amino acids. CDR1 and CDR2 (germline): SGHTA, FQGNSA. V dropped 1 base and J dropped 2 bases, with 8 bases sitting between them. CDR3 nucleotides: TGTGCCAGCAGCTTAGGTGGGACGCAAGAGACCCAGTACTTC. Translated: CASSLGGTQETQYF.

The chain uses TRBV4-2 and TRBJ2-5; D is perhaps TRBD2 (6 bases). The DNA end favors TRBJ2-7, so the J call may be wrong. Germline V gives CDR1 LGHNA, CDR2 YNFKEQ. The CDR3 spans 17 residues. The DNA for the CDR3 is TGTGCCAGCAGCCAAGAACGAGCGGGTCCCGCCTCCTACGAGCAGTACTTC. It codes for CASSQERAGPASYEQYF.

The V and J genes are TRBV6-1 and TRBJ2-2; no clear D. This CDR3 contains 14 residues. Germline CDR1 reads MNHNS; CDR2 reads SASEGT. V was cut by 5 bases and J by 7 bases, with 14 bases left in between. CDR3 protein: CASSPPGRNGELFF. As DNA, the CDR3 is TGTGCCAGCAGTCCACCGGGCAGAAACGGGGAGCTGTTTTTT.

This clone appeared a few times. This rearrangement joins TRBV30 to TRBJ1-1; D remains unclear. V shed 0 bases and J shed 6 bases, with 5 bases lying between them. The CDR3 runs 11 residues. The germline V gene has CDR1 GTSNPN and CDR2 SVGIG (reference sequence). The CDR3 DNA reads as TGTGCCTGGAGTGTAAACGCTGAAGCTTTCTTT. Protein product: CAWSVNAEAFF.

The chain employs TRBV7-9 and TRBJ1-1; D call uncertain. Germline V lookup: CDR1 SEHNR, CDR2 FQNEAQ (reference sequence). The CDR3 is made up of 15 amino acids. Trimming cost V 5 bases and J 2 bases, with 15 bases left between them. CDR3 in DNA: TGTGCCAGCAGCGCCCCCCCCCGGATCAACACTGAAGCTTTCTTT. It codes for CASSAPPRINTEAFF.

The rearrangement joins TRBV6-4 to TRBJ1-1, with TRBD1 identical over 8 bases. Germline V gene sequence: CDR1 MRHNA, CDR2 SNTAGT. This CDR3 region has 14 residues. V trimming: 6 bases; J trimming: 4 bases; junction bases outside the gene matches: 7. The CDR3 sequence: CASRPTGVGTEAFF. DNA for the CDR3: TGTGCCAGCAGACCGACAGGGGTTGGCACTGAAGCTTTCTTT.

The chain has TRBV28 and TRBJ2-7, with D maybe TRBD2 (7 bases). The germline CDR1 and CDR2 sequences are MDHEN and SYDVKM. The CDR3 extends over 15 amino acids. Trimming removed 5 bases at V and 0 bases at J, with 14 bases between. CDR3 sequence reads: CASSPQRGGSYEQYF. The CDR3 DNA sequence: TGTGCCAGCAGTCCCCAGAGGGGGGGCTCCTACGAGCAGTACTTC.

The J gene is TRBJ2-3, the V gene TRBV4-2; 12 positions match TRBD2. V gave up 4 bases and J gave up 5 bases; unmatched junction bases: 7. CDR1 is LGHNA and CDR2 is YNFKEQ in the germline V gene. The CDR3 has 16 amino acids. The CDR3 DNA reads TGTGCCAGCAGCCTTCTAGCGGGAGGGCCAAAAGATACGCAGTATTTT. It is translated as CASSLLAGGPKDTQYF.

CDR3 in amino acids: CASSFGSSGNTIYF. The CDR3 nucleotides are TGTGCCAGCAGCTTTGGCAGCTCTGGAAACACCATATATTTT. V and J are TRBV7-2 and TRBJ1-3, with D unresolved. The V end lost 3 bases, the J end lost 0 bases, and 6 bases lay between the germline ends. Germline CDR1 is SGHTA and CDR2 is FQGNSA. This CDR3 contains 14 residues.

This clone was seen only a few times. CDR3 protein: CASREGTAGGYTF. DNA for the CDR3: TGTGCCAGCAGGGAAGGGACAGCGGGAGGCTACACCTTC. This sequence joins TRBV6-5 and TRBJ1-2; 7 bases align to TRBD1. V shed 6 bases, J shed 8 bases, and the junction held 9 bases outside the gene matches. The CDR3 loop spans 13 amino acids. Per germline, CDR1 MNHEY and CDR2 SVGAGI.

The chain joins TRBV29-1 to TRBJ2-2; weak D call: TRBD2 (5 bases). Between the trimmed V and J ends, which lost 2 bases and 9 bases, there was a span of 7 bases. The CDR3 length is 11 residues. Looked up from germline, CDR1 is SQVTM and CDR2 is ANQGSEA. CDR3: CSVERGRELFF. CDR3 coding DNA: TGCAGCGTTGAACGGGGAAGGGAGCTGTTTTTT.

The rearrangement links TRBV7-9 to TRBJ2-1; tentatively, D is TRBD1 or TRBD2 (7 bases each). The V end was cut by 7 bases, the J end by 0 bases, with 16 bases between. Germline V lookup: CDR1 SEHNR, CDR2 FQNEAQ (reference sequence). The CDR3 runs to 16 residues. As DNA, the CDR3 is TGTGCCAGCAAGGGGGCTAGCGGACGCTCCTACAATGAGCAGTTCTTC. It encodes CASKGASGRSYNEQFF.

The gene calls are TRBV6-6 and TRBJ1-5, with D unresolved. The germline V and J ends were trimmed by 2 bases and 3 bases, with 11 bases remaining between them. CDR1 and CDR2 from the germline V gene are MNHNY and SVGAGI (reference sequence). This CDR3 contains 15 residues. CDR3 nucleotides: TGTGCCAGCAGTTACAGTGCGATTCTCAATCAGCCCCAGCATTTT. Amino acids: CASSYSAILNQPQHF.

The chain recombines TRBV21-1 with TRBJ2-3. TRBV21-1 is a pseudogene. This CDR3 is 18 amino acids long. This chain's CDR3 is CASSLNFSGPLSADTQYF. CDR3 DNA: TGTGCCAGCAGCCTTAACTTTTCGGGCCCCCTCAGCGCAGATACGCAGTATTTT.

The V call is TRBV5-1, the J call TRBJ2-7, with a weak D call TRBD1 (5 bases). The CDR3 runs to 15 residues. Trimming shortened V by 0 bases and J by 0 bases, and 10 bases separated the two germline ends. Germline lookup yields CDR1 SGHRS and CDR2 YFSETQ. CDR3 nucleotide sequence: TGCGCCAGCAGCTTGGGGCAGGGAAGCTCCTACGAGCAGTACTTC. Amino acids: CASSLGQGSSYEQYF.

The genes are TRBV29-1 and TRBJ2-1, with D tentatively TRBD1 or TRBD2 (5 bases each). There are 14 residues in the CDR3. Trimming left V 5 bases short and J 8 bases short, with 19 bases between. Germline V gene data show CDR1 as SQVTM and CDR2 as ANQGSEA. DNA for the CDR3: TGCAGCGTTAGGGACCTCCGTAGGTCGCATGAGCAGTTCTTC. It specifies CSVRDLRRSHEQFF.

The J gene is TRBJ2-1, the V gene TRBV5-1; 9 bases map to TRBD2. The trim removed 3 bases at V and 5 bases at J, leaving 9 bases unmatched. Looked up from germline, CDR1 is SGHRS and CDR2 is YFSETQ. CDR3 size: 16 residues. DNA for the CDR3: TGCGCCAGCAGCTCCCGGGCCGGGACTAGCCACAATGAGCAGTTCTTC. This gives the protein CASSSRAGTSHNEQFF.

This chain links TRBV7-9 with TRBJ2-7; no reliable D call. The V gene lost 5 bases and the J gene lost 1 base, with 12 bases spanning the gap. Per germline, CDR1 SEHNR and CDR2 FQNEAQ (reference sequence). CDR3 length equals 14 residues. CDR3 coding DNA: TGTGCCAGCAGCGACCCGTGGCTTTCCTACGAGCAGTACTTC. Translation gives CASSDPWLSYEQYF.